The clone carrying this TCR beta chain has ten or more counts. This entry belongs to a study of T-cell reconstitution after alpha-beta-depleted transplantation in children. The library targeted TCRbeta and was prepared with unique molecular identifiers. TCRdb processed the PCR reads anew with MiXCR; each CDR3 protein has one entry. Seen here are about 190,000 distinct CDR3 sequences, 8.5% to 14% observed once, and the top ten hold under 15%. The CDR3 totals 15 residues. Germline CDR1 and CDR2: SGHRS and YFSETQ. V shed 2 bases and J shed 0 bases, with 11 bases lying between them. Sample: PBMCs, taken before TCRalphabeta/CD19-depleted stem cell transplant. The chain uses TRBV5-1 and TRBJ1-1; tentatively, D is TRBD1 (6 bases). This TCR was sampled from a boy aged 2 to 9 with acute myeloid leukemia, due to receive a stem cell transplant. The CDR3 coding sequence is TGCGCCAGCAGCTTACAGGGTACCATGAACACTGAAGCTTTCTTT. This encodes CASSLQGTMNTEAFF.